The text below deals with one T cell receptor (beta chain). The antigen is unknown. This sample stems from a study of blood T cells in healthy people across ages. General study results and limits: Possibly, changes in expanded clonotypes were confounded because donor CMV status was unknown. Long-lived and aged donors differed, with more naive CD4+ cells and higher diversity in the long-lived.

A second roughly 6 to 12 cycle PCR used barcoded and J-beta primers. Each sample provided no less than 3 million CDR3-containing paired-end reads. From the 5' RACE reads, TCRdb called clonotypes with MiXCR, one entry per CDR3 protein. Of roughly 1,500,000 distinct CDR3 sequences listed, roughly 40% are singletons. V was pared by 5 bases and J by 1 base, with 12 bases between. Germline V gene data show CDR1 as MDHEN and CDR2 as SYDVKM. CDR3 length equals 15 residues. The chain couples TRBV28 to TRBJ2-1, with D tentatively TRBD1 (6 bases). The receptor was derived from a young woman in good health. The sample taken for sequencing was blood. The CDR3 protein is CASSPGQISYNEQFF. The CDR3 bases are TGTGCCAGCAGTCCTGGACAGATTTCCTACAATGAGCAGTTCTTC.